This TCR beta chain originates from a study of cytomegalovirus exposure and HLA in healthy donors. In the PCR, 60 Vbeta and 13 Jbeta primers were used. Profiled with immunoSEQ multiplex PCR; TCRdb holds only in-frame clones, not every one. The table shows approximately 220,000 clones, with 80% to 85% occurring only once. Germline V gives CDR1 MNHNS, CDR2 SASEGT. The CDR3 consists of 14 residues. V dropped 6 bases and J dropped 5; count of bases not matched to a gene: 4. The sequencing sample was made of PBMCs. The receptor was derived from a boy between 2 and 10 years old in good health and CMV-seronegative. The V gene is TRBV6-1, the J gene TRBJ2-5; TRBD2 matches at 12 bases. The CDR3, as DNA: TGTGCCAGCAGGACTAGCGGGGGAGCGGAGACCCAGTACTTC. Translation gives CASRTSGGAETQYF.